This T cell receptor beta chain was captured in a study of CD8+CD57+ T cells in acquired aplastic anemia. TCR beta VDJ and CDR3 were profiled, and genomic DNA was the template. TCRdb passed the reads through MiXCR, listing each CDR3 protein once. The data contain under 350,000 distinct CDR3 sequences, roughly 59% of them singletons. Germline V gene lookup returns CDR1 KGHDR and CDR2 SFDVKD. CDR3 length equals 14 residues. Individuals selected for sequencing had exhibited CD8+CD57+ cell expansion on flow cytometry. The chain carries TRBV24-1 and TRBJ1-1; a possible D gene is TRBD1 (5 bases). The TCR sequence derives from a human donor with aplastic anemia. Specimen: sorted CD4+, CD8+, or CD8+CD57+ T cells (not recorded which) from PBMCs. CDR3 bases: TGTGCTAGTGGGCAGGGAGGTGGGGACACTGAAGCTTTCTTT. It translates to CASGQGGGDTEAFF.